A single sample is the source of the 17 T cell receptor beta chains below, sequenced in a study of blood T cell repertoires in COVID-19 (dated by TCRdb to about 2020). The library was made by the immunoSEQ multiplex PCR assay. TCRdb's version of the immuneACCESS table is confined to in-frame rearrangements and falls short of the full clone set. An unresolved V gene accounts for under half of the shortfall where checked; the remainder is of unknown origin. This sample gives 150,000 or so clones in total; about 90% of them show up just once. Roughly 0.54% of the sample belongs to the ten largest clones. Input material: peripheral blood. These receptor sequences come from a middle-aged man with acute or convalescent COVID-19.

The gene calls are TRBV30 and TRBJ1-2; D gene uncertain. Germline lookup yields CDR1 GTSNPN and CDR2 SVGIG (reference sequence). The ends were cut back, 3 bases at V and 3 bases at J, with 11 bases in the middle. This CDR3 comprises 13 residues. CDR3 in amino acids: CAWREKGDYGYTF. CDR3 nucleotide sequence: TGTGCCTGGAGGGAAAAGGGAGACTATGGCTACACCTTC. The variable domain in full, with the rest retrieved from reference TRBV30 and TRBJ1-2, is SQTIHQWPATLVQPVGSPLSLECTVEGTSNPNLYWYRQAAGRGLQLLFYSVGIGQISSEVPQNLSASRPQDRQFILSSKKLLLSDSGFYLCAWREKGDYGYTFGSGTRLTVV.

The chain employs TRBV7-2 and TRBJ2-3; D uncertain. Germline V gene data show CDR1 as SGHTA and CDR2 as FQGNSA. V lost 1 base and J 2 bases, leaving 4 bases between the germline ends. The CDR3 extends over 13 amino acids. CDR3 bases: TGTGCCAGCAGCTTAGTCTACACAGATACGCAGTATTTT. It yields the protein CASSLVYTDTQYF.

CDR3 nucleotide sequence: TGTGCCAGCTCACCACCGGGGACAGGGGTTGGAAACACCATATATTTT. Its protein product is CASSPPGTGVGNTIYF. The chain links TRBV18 to TRBJ1-3; 10 bases fit TRBD1. CDR1 is KGHSH, CDR2 LQKENI, per germline. This CDR3 spans 16 amino acids. After removal of 0 bases from V and 3 bases from J, the junction contained 2 bases not matched to a gene. Variable domain in full (rest from reference TRBV18 and TRBJ1-3): NAGVMQNPRHLVRRRGQEARLRCSPMKGHSHVYWYRQLPEEGLKFMVYLQKENIIDESGMPKERFSAEFPKEGPSILRIQQVVRGDSAAYFCASSPPGTGVGNTIYFGEGSWLTVV.

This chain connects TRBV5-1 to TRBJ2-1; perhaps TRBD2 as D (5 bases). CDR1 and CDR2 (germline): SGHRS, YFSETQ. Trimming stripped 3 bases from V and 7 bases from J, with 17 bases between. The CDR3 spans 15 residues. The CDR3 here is CASSSEGSPSNEQFF. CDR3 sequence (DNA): TGCGCCAGCAGCTCCGAGGGATCGCCCAGTAATGAGCAGTTCTTC.

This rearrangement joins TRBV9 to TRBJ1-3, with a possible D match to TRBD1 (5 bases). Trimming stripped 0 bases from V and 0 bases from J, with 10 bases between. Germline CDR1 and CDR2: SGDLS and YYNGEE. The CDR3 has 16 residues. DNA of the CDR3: TGTGCCAGCAGCGTAGCTGACAGCCACTCTGGAAACACCATATATTTT. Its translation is CASSVADSHSGNTIYF.

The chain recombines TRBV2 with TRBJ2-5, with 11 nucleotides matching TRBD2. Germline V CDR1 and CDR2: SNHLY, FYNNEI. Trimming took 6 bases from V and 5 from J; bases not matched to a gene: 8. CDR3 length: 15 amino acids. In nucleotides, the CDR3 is TGTGCCAGCAGGCTAGGACTAGCGGGCTGGGAGACCCAGTACTTC. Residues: CASRLGLAGWETQYF.

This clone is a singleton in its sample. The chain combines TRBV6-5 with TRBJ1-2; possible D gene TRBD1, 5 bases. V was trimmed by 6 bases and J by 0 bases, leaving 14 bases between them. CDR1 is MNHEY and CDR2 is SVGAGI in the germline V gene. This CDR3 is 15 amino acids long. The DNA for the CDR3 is TGTGCCAGCAGGCTAACGGACACTTCTAACTATGGCTACACCTTC. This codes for CASRLTDTSNYGYTF.

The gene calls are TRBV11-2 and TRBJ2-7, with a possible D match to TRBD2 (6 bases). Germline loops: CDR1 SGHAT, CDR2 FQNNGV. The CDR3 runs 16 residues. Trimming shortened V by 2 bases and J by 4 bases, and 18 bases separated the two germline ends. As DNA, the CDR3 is TGTGCCAGCAGCTTACAGTACGGGAGCGGAGATTACGAGCAGTACTTC. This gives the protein CASSLQYGSGDYEQYF.

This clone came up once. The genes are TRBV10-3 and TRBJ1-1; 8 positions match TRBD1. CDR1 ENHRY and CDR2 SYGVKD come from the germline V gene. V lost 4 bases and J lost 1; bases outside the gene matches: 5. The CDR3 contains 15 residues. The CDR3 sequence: CAISGEGTGNTEAFF. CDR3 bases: TGTGCCATCAGTGGAGAAGGGACAGGGAACACTGAAGCTTTCTTT.

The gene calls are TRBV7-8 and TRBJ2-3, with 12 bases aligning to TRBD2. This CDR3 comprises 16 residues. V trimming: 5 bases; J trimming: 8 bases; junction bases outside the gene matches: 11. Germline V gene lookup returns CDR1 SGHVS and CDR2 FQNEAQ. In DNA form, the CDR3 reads TGTGCCAGCAGCCCTCGACTAGCGGGAGCGGCGGGTACGCAGTATTTT. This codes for CASSPRLAGAAGTQYF.

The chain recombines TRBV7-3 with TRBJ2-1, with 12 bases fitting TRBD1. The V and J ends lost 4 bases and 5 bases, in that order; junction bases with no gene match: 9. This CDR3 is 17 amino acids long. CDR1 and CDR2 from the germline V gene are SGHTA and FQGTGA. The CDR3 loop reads CASSWAPGTGGHNEQFF. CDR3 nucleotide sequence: TGTGCCAGCAGCTGGGCTCCCGGGACAGGGGGCCACAATGAGCAGTTCTTC.

This CDR3 reads CASSTYPRWRDYANTGELFF. In nucleotides, the CDR3 is TGTGCCAGTAGTACCTACCCAAGGTGGAGGGACTACGCGAACACCGGGGAGCTGTTTTTT. The rearrangement links TRBV19 to TRBJ2-2, with TRBD2 identical over 7 bases. CDR1 and CDR2 from the germline V gene are LNHDA and SQIVND (reference sequence). Trimming cost V 4 bases and J 0 bases; bases outside gene matches: 17. The CDR3 contains 20 residues.

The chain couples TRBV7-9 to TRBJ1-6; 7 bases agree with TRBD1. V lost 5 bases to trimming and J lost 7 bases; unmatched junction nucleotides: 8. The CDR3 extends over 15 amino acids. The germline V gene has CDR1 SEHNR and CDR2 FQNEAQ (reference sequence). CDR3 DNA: TGTGCCAGCAGCCCAGCACAGGGGAGGAATTCACCCCTCCACTTT. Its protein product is CASSPAQGRNSPLHF.

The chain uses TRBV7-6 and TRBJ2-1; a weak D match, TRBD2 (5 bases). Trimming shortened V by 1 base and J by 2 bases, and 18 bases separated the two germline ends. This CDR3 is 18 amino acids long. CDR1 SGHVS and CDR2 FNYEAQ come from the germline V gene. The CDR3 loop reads CASSLVAGPGKAYNEQFF. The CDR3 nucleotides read TGTGCCAGCAGCTTAGTCGCGGGCCCGGGTAAAGCCTACAATGAGCAGTTCTTC.

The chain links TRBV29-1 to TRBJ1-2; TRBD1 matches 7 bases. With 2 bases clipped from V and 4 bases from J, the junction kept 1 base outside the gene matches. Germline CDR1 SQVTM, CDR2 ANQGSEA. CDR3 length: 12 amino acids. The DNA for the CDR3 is TGCAGCGTTGAAAAGGGGGCCTATGGCTACACCTTC. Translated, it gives CSVEKGAYGYTF.

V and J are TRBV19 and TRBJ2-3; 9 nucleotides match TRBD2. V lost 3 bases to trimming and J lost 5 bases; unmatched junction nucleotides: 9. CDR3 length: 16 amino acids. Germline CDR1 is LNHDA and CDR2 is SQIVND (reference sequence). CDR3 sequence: CASSIVRGRARDTQYF. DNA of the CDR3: TGTGCCAGTAGTATCGTTCGCGGGAGGGCCAGAGATACGCAGTATTTT.

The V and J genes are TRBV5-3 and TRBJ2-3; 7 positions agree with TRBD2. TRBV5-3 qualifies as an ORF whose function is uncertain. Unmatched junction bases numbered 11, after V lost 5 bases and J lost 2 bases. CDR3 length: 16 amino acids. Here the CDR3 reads CARSWTSSSPTDTQYF. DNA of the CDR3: TGTGCCAGAAGTTGGACTAGTTCCTCCCCCACAGATACGCAGTATTTT.